These 25 T cell receptor beta chains were all obtained from the same sample, sequenced in a study of identical twins. One entry per CDR3 protein, called by TCRdb with MiXCR from the 5' RACE reads. The sample consists of hundreds of thousands of distinct CDR3 sequences, around 20% of them appearing once. The same specimen was also included in a second study, on T cells expressing NK-cell markers.

The source material was PBMCs. The receptors stem from a woman aged 18-29 years in good health.

The chain recombines TRBV20-1 with TRBJ2-3; D possibly uses TRBD1 or TRBD2 (5 bases each). V lost 6 bases, J lost 6 bases, and 22 bases lay in between. Germline CDR1 DFQATT, CDR2 SNEGSKA (reference sequence). This CDR3 region has 15 residues. CDR3 sequence (DNA): TGCAGTGCCAGTCCCTCTGGACGGGGCGGCGATACGCAGTATTTT. This gives the protein CSASPSGRGGDTQYF.

This clonotype was detected many times. The chain links TRBV15 to TRBJ2-5; 10 bases match TRBD1. The J segment lost 6 bases and the V segment lost 3 bases, leaving 4 bases of the junction unmatched. The CDR3 consists of 14 residues. CDR1 is LNHNV and CDR2 is YYDKDF in the germline V gene (reference sequence). The CDR3 DNA reads as TGTGCCACCAGCAGGGGGACAGGGGTGAAGACCCAGTACTTC. It yields the protein CATSRGTGVKTQYF.

In this sample, this clonotype turned up many times. The chain couples TRBV4-1 to TRBJ2-1, with 11 bases identical to TRBD2. V shed 6 bases, J shed 5 bases, and the junction held 6 bases outside the gene matches. Per the germline V gene, CDR1 is MGHRA and CDR2 is YSYEKL. The CDR3 has 15 amino acids. The CDR3 region is CASRPGLAGNNEQFF. The CDR3 bases are TGCGCCAGCAGACCTGGACTAGCGGGCAACAATGAGCAGTTCTTC.

This clonotype has just a few counts. V gene TRBV11-2 combines with J gene TRBJ2-1, with D unclear. V was cut by 4 bases and J by 8 bases, with 9 bases left in between. This CDR3 region has 12 residues. The germline CDR1 and CDR2 sequences are SGHAT and FQNNGV. Here the CDR3 DNA reads TGTGCCAGCAGCTATCGGCCTCATGAGCAGTTCTTC. Protein: CASSYRPHEQFF.

In its sample, this clonotype was seen a few times. The chain uses TRBV9 and TRBJ2-7; TRBD1 aligns across 8 bases. The ends lost 5 bases at V and 3 bases at J; junction bases unmatched: 7. The CDR3 length is 14 residues. Germline values: CDR1 SGDLS, CDR2 YYNGEE. CDR3 sequence: CASSVGQGIYEQYF. The DNA of the CDR3 is TGTGCCAGCAGTGTCGGACAGGGTATCTACGAGCAGTACTTC.

This clonotype showed up many times. V gene TRBV18 combines with J gene TRBJ2-5, with 9 bases lining up with TRBD1. The CDR3 spans 16 residues. With V trimmed by 3 bases and J by 0 bases, 5 bases remained unmatched. Germline CDR1 KGHSH, CDR2 LQKENI. Here the CDR3 reads CASSPTGTGYQETQYF. The DNA for the CDR3 is TGTGCCAGCTCACCGACCGGGACAGGGTACCAAGAGACCCAGTACTTC.

This clonotype was found once. The chain has TRBV5-4 and TRBJ2-7; D is ambiguous. Germline V gene sequence: CDR1 SGHNT, CDR2 YYREEE (reference sequence). The CDR3 runs to 12 residues. Trimming cost V 4 bases and J 3 bases, with 8 bases left between them. The DNA for the CDR3 is TGTGCCAGCAGCAATAATTACTACGAGCAGTACTTC. It specifies CASSNNYYEQYF.

The chain recombines TRBV7-8 with TRBJ2-3; D unclear. Germline V gene lookup returns CDR1 SGHVS and CDR2 FQNEAQ. The CDR3 totals 12 residues. Trimming stripped 1 base from V and 7 bases from J, with 6 bases between. CDR3: CASSLELYTQYF. CDR3 sequence (DNA): TGTGCCAGCAGCTTAGAACTATATACGCAGTATTTT.

This chain uses TRBV5-1 with TRBJ1-1; perhaps TRBD1 as D (5 bases). The CDR3 runs to 14 residues. The ends were cut back, 0 bases at V and 2 bases at J, with 8 bases in the middle. Germline CDR1 and CDR2: SGHRS and YFSETQ. This chain's CDR3 is CASSLDRRNTEAFF. DNA of the CDR3: TGCGCCAGCAGCTTGGACAGGAGAAACACTGAAGCTTTCTTT. Full variable domain (missing parts from reference TRBV5-1 and TRBJ1-1): KAGVTQTPRYLIKTRGQQVTLSCSPISGHRSVSWYQQTPGQGLQFLFEYFSETQRNKGNFPGRFSGRQFSNSRSEMNVSTLELGDSALYLCASSLDRRNTEAFFGQGTRLTVV.

This clonotype was counted at least ten times. The V and J genes are TRBV7-9 and TRBJ1-1, with D unclear. The CDR3 loop spans 14 amino acids. The V end was cut by 2 bases, the J end by 0 bases, with 7 bases between. Germline V gives CDR1 SEHNR, CDR2 FQNEAQ (reference sequence). DNA of the CDR3: TGTGCCAGCAGCTTACAGTTAATGAACACTGAAGCTTTCTTT. Translation: CASSLQLMNTEAFF.

This clonotype was detected only a few times. This CDR3 reads CSAGDRSGGTDTQYF. In DNA form, the CDR3 reads TGCAGTGCTGGGGATAGAAGCGGGGGCACAGATACGCAGTATTTT. This chain connects TRBV20-1 to TRBJ2-3; 7 bases are a match to TRBD2. The CDR3 consists of 15 residues. Trimming cost V 5 bases and J 1 base; bases outside gene matches: 9. Germline CDR1 and CDR2: DFQATT and SNEGSKA (reference sequence).

This clonotype was recorded a few times. V is TRBV29-1 and J is TRBJ2-6; D possibly uses TRBD1 or TRBD2 (5 bases each). Germline V gene data show CDR1 as SQVTM and CDR2 as ANQGSEA. This CDR3 spans 14 amino acids. V lost 6 bases and J 2 bases, leaving 11 bases between the germline ends. The DNA for the CDR3 is TGCAGCGTCCCGCAGGGACCTGGGGCCAACGTCCTGACTTTC. Protein product: CSVPQGPGANVLTF.

The CDR3 region has the DNA TGCAGTGCCCCGGAGGTCAATGAGCAGTTCTTC. Translating gives CSAPEVNEQFF. V is TRBV20-1 and J is TRBJ2-1; D might be TRBD2 (5 bases). From germline, CDR1 is DFQATT and CDR2 SNEGSKA (reference sequence). The CDR3 sequence is 11 residues long. V gave up 6 bases and J gave up 6 bases, with 9 bases separating them.

The chain uses TRBV20-1 and TRBJ2-7; 7 nucleotides line up with TRBD2. V shed 6 bases and J 5 bases; nucleotides not matched to a gene: 16. This CDR3 comprises 15 residues. CDR1 is DFQATT and CDR2 is SNEGSKA in the germline V gene (reference sequence). CDR3 protein: CSASGEALPDHEQYF. In nucleotides, the CDR3 is TGCAGTGCCAGCGGGGAAGCCCTACCCGACCACGAGCAGTACTTC.

The V and J genes are TRBV9 and TRBJ2-1; 10 nucleotides match TRBD1. This CDR3 has 16 residues. J gave up 5 bases and V 3 bases, and 8 bases lay outside the gene matches. The germline CDR1 and CDR2 sequences are SGDLS and YYNGEE. The CDR3 sequence: CASSASPGQGNNEQFF. The CDR3 DNA sequence: TGTGCCAGCAGCGCGAGTCCGGGACAGGGGAACAATGAGCAGTTCTTC.

There are a few counts of this clonotype. The chain has TRBV20-1 and TRBJ2-3, with D possibly being TRBD2 (5 bases). V was pared by 3 bases and J by 2 bases, with 15 bases between. The CDR3 consists of 15 residues. Germline V gene sequence: CDR1 DFQATT, CDR2 SNEGSKA (reference sequence). CDR3: CSASGLASNTDTQYF. CDR3 bases: TGCAGTGCTAGTGGGCTAGCATCCAACACAGATACGCAGTATTTT.

This chain links TRBV20-1 with TRBJ2-7; possibly TRBD2 for D (5 bases). Trimming removed 0 bases from V and 6 bases from J, with 15 bases in between. Per the germline V gene, CDR1 is DFQATT and CDR2 is SNEGSKA (reference sequence). CDR3 length equals 14 residues. The CDR3 region has the DNA TGCAGTGCTAGAGATGCGGACTTTTTGGGCGAGCAGTACTTC. Amino acids: CSARDADFLGEQYF.

Ten or more counts support this clonotype. The chain joins TRBV20-1 to TRBJ2-3, with D perhaps assigned TRBD1 or TRBD2 (5 bases each). Trimming stripped 2 bases from V and 6 bases from J, with 21 bases between. Germline CDR1 and CDR2: DFQATT and SNEGSKA (reference sequence). The CDR3 consists of 16 residues. The CDR3 DNA is TGCAGTGCTAGAATTCGTCGCCCAGGCTGGGGGGATACGCAGTATTTT. Translation: CSARIRRPGWGDTQYF.

The sample holds a few counts of this clonotype. The DNA for the CDR3 is TGTGCCAGCAGTTTATTCCGCGGAGAGACCCAGTACTTC. Its translation is CASSLFRGETQYF. The chain couples TRBV28 to TRBJ2-5; D is uncertain. CDR3 length equals 13 residues. The germline CDR1 and CDR2 sequences are MDHEN and SYDVKM. Between the trimmed V and J ends, which lost 1 base and 4 bases, there was a span of 7 bases.

Points on this clonotype: This may arise from a read error, as a much more abundant clone is one base away. The chain is built from TRBV2 and TRBJ2-3; unclear D gene. Germline V gene lookup returns CDR1 SNHLY and CDR2 FYNNEI. The length of the CDR3 is 12 residues. The ends were cut back, 6 bases at V and 3 bases at J, with 7 bases in the middle. The CDR3 region is CASRVATDTQYF. CDR3 DNA: TGTGCCAGCAGGGTAGCAACAGATACGCAGTATTTT.

There are a few counts of this clonotype. The genes are TRBV30 and TRBJ1-4; TRBD1 aligns across 9 bases. Trimming took 3 bases from V and 8 from J; bases not matched to a gene: 7. The CDR3 runs to 14 residues. Germline CDR1 and CDR2: GTSNPN and SVGIG (reference sequence). The DNA for the CDR3 is TGTGCCTGGAGAGCGACAGGGGGAAAGGAAAAACTGTTTTTT. It encodes CAWRATGGKEKLFF.

In its sample, this clonotype was seen a few times. The chain couples TRBV20-1 to TRBJ2-7; 8 bases are shared with TRBD1. The CDR3 contains 14 residues. Trimming took 4 bases from V and 4 from J; bases not matched to a gene: 9. Germline assignment: CDR1 DFQATT and CDR2 SNEGSKA (reference sequence). Written as DNA, the CDR3 is TGCAGTGCTATTTCCGCAGGGGGCCGGTACGAGCAGTACTTC. As protein: CSAISAGGRYEQYF.

This clonotype was counted at least ten times. This chain uses TRBV6-2 or TRBV6-3 with TRBJ2-7, with TRBD2 matching 7 bases. Trimming took 6 bases from V and 6 from J; bases not matched to a gene: 5. The CDR3 is 12 amino acids. Germline V gene data show CDR1 as MNHEY and CDR2 as SVGEGT. The chain's CDR3 is CASSLGRTEQYF. The CDR3 DNA sequence: TGTGCCAGCAGCCTCGGGAGGACCGAGCAGTACTTC.

This clonotype was observed a few times. The rearrangement joins TRBV7-2 to TRBJ2-3; tentatively, D is TRBD1 or TRBD2 (5 bases each). The V end lost 6 bases, the J end lost 5 bases, and 24 bases lay between the germline ends. Germline V gene sequence: CDR1 SGHTA, CDR2 FQGNSA. The CDR3 length is 17 residues. This CDR3 is CASRPTKGRVSGDTQYF. The CDR3 coding sequence is TGTGCCAGCAGACCAACTAAGGGGCGGGTGTCGGGAGATACGCAGTATTTT.

This rearrangement joins TRBV4-1 to TRBJ2-1; maybe TRBD2 (6 bases). Germline V gene lookup returns CDR1 MGHRA and CDR2 YSYEKL. The ends were cut back, 4 bases at V and 5 bases at J, with 12 bases in the middle. The CDR3 is made up of 14 amino acids. The CDR3 coding sequence is TGCGCCAGCAGCCGACTAGTAGTGGACAATGAGCAGTTCTTC. It codes for CASSRLVVDNEQFF.